A single T cell receptor beta chain is shown here with its context. Antigen: not known. CDR1 is MNHEY, CDR2 SMNVEV, per germline (reference sequence). The CDR3 is 12 amino acids. J was trimmed by 2 bases and V by 6 bases; bases with no gene match: 0. This record comes from a study of T cell responses to AZD1222 COVID-19 vaccine. Assay used: immunoSEQ multiplex PCR; TCRdb lists only in-frame clones, some missing. Found here are some 160,000 clones, around 90% of them singletons; the top ten hold less than 2.5%. Broader study findings: Targeting of unmutated variant regions was reportedly seen in nearly half of spike-specific TCRs. Seropositive at baseline were only a handful of AZD1222 recipients. Sampling captured repertoires only after the peak T cell response.

The TCR sequence derives from an adult who received the AZD1222 COVID-19 vaccine. The source material was peripheral blood, sampled 28 days after the second AZD1222 dose. The chain combines TRBV27 with TRBJ1-2, with 7 bases matching TRBD1. CDR3 bases: TGTGCCAGCAGGACAGGGAACTATGGCTACACCTTC. Amino acids: CASRTGNYGYTF.